Included here is one TCR beta chain sequence, with context. This specimen belongs to a study of sequential checkpoint blockade in melanoma. Study background: First-line arms were nivolumab then ipilimumab, or the reverse, randomized 1:1. Maintenance nivolumab came after either treatment sequence.

This CDR3 region has 14 residues. J was trimmed by 7 bases and V by 6 bases; bases with no gene match: 6. Germline lookup yields CDR1 MNHEY and CDR2 SVGAGI. The assay was immunoSEQ multiplex PCR, and TCRdb's table has in-frame clones only and misses some. The sample lists 20,000 to 25,000 clones, around 80% occurring once. Treatment indicated: randomized to nivolumab then ipilimumab (arm A) or the reverse (arm B). PBMC sorting kept live CD3+CD8+ cells without CD19 or CD56. This receptor was taken from a human donor with melanoma. This chain joins TRBV6-5 and TRBJ1-5; 10 bases fit TRBD1. This sample comprised CD8+ T cells sorted from blood (inferred from file names), obtained from a patient given nivolumab and ipilimumab in sequence. The CDR3 DNA follows: TGTGCCAGCAGCACAGACAGGGGGCAACAGCCCCAGCATTTT. Translating gives CASSTDRGQQPQHF.